A single sample gave rise to the 20 T cell receptor beta chains below, sequenced in a study of beta chain features in type 1 diabetes. Study-level findings and limits: All four CD4+ subsets from Type 1 diabetes patients carried moderately but significantly shorter TCRB CDR3s.

The isolated RNA, all of it, was reverse transcribed, so expressed TCRB transcripts were what got sequenced. Generated by immunoSEQ multiplex PCR, the TCRdb table keeps only in-frame clones and is missing some. The sample has approximately 270,000 clones; approximately 15% are singletons. Antigen specificity for these receptors is unknown. Sequencing was done on a sample of naive CD4+ T cells from blood. Receptors were obtained from a man aged 25-45 years with type 1 diabetes.

This clone was seen a few times. The chain employs TRBV18 and TRBJ2-3, with 8 bases that match TRBD2. This CDR3 comprises 15 residues. The junction had 5 bases not matched to a gene; V was cut back by 3 bases and J by 3 bases. Germline CDR1 KGHSH, CDR2 LQKENI. The CDR3 is CASSPQRGGTDTQYF. In DNA form, the CDR3 reads TGTGCCAGCTCACCTCAACGCGGGGGGACAGATACGCAGTATTTT.

This clone was counted a few times. The chain employs TRBV14 and TRBJ1-1, with D possibly matching TRBD1 (5 bases). Germline CDR1 reads SGHDN; CDR2 reads FVKESK. The V and J ends lost 5 bases and 6 bases respectively, with 25 bases between them. This CDR3 has 17 amino acids. For the CDR3, the DNA is TGTGCCAGCAGCTCCCACCTCGGGACCTACGTAGCGGCTGAAGCTTTCTTT. It yields the protein CASSSHLGTYVAAEAFF. Using reference TRBV14 and TRBJ1-1 for the parts outside the CDR3, the full variable domain is EAGVTQFPSHSVIEKGQTVTLRCDPISGHDNLYWYRRVMGKEIKFLLHFVKESKQDESGMPNNRFLAERTGGTYSTLKVQPAELEDSGVYFCASSSHLGTYVAAEAFFGQGTRLTVV.

The chain is built from TRBV10-3 and TRBJ2-5; 10 nucleotides agree with TRBD1. The CDR3 is made up of 14 amino acids. CDR1 and CDR2 from the germline V gene are ENHRY and SYGVKD. Unmatched junction bases numbered 5, after V lost 6 bases and J lost 4 bases. CDR3 region: CAIRDDRGPETQYF. The CDR3 DNA is TGTGCCATCAGGGACGACAGGGGGCCAGAGACCCAGTACTTC.

This clone was recorded a few times. The chain couples TRBV7-3 to TRBJ2-7; TRBD2 agrees at 8 bases. Unmatched junction bases numbered 7, after V lost 8 bases and J lost 4 bases. Germline V CDR1 and CDR2: SGHTA, FQGTGA. The CDR3 extends over 13 amino acids. In nucleotides, the CDR3 is TGTGCCAGCTCCGACACTAGCGGTTACGAGCAGTACTTC. Its translation: CASSDTSGYEQYF.

This sequence joins TRBV28 and TRBJ2-3, with 9 bases identical to TRBD2. Germline CDR1 and CDR2: MDHEN and SYDVKM. The length of the CDR3 is 14 residues. V lost 8 bases and J lost 4; bases outside the gene matches: 7. CDR3 protein: CASVLAGRADTQYF. DNA for the CDR3: TGTGCCAGCGTCCTAGCGGGAAGGGCAGATACGCAGTATTTT.

The chain recombines TRBV25-1 with TRBJ2-5; 9 bases agree with TRBD1. V gave up 3 bases and J gave up 5 bases; unmatched junction bases: 7. There are 15 residues in the CDR3. CDR1 and CDR2 from the germline V gene are MGHDK and SYGVNS. This CDR3 reads CASSDYRGRRETQYF. CDR3 coding DNA: TGTGCCAGCAGTGATTACAGGGGGCGCAGGGAGACCCAGTACTTC.

This clone was picked up a small number of times. This chain uses TRBV19 with TRBJ1-5; D is uncertain. This CDR3 comprises 14 residues. CDR1 is LNHDA, CDR2 SQIVND, per germline (reference sequence). V lost 0 bases and J lost 7, with 10 bases in between. CDR3 in amino acids: CASSIDSVKQPQHF. The CDR3 DNA follows: TGTGCCAGTAGTATAGATTCCGTAAAACAGCCCCAGCATTTT.

This clone has just a few counts. Other nucleotide sequences in the sample specify the same CDR3. The CDR3 protein is CASSVGLAGGELFF. CDR3 DNA sequence: TGTGCCAGCAGCGTTGGACTAGCGGGCGGGGAGCTGTTTTTT. The chain joins TRBV9 to TRBJ2-2; 11 bases line up with TRBD2. The CDR3 contains 14 residues. CDR1 and CDR2 from the germline V gene are SGDLS and YYNGEE. Trimming at V came to 2 bases and at J to 7 bases, leaving 1 base not matched to a gene.

CDR3 protein: CASSPGLGNSYEQYF. CDR3 bases: TGCGCCAGCAGCCCGGGACTAGGGAACTCCTACGAGCAGTACTTC. The chain couples TRBV5-1 to TRBJ2-7, with 8 bases aligning to TRBD2. CDR1 SGHRS and CDR2 YFSETQ come from the germline V gene. This CDR3 comprises 15 residues. J was trimmed by 0 bases and V by 4 bases; bases with no gene match: 6.

The rearrangement uses TRBV19 and TRBJ2-1; D perhaps matches TRBD2 (5 bases). CDR3 size: 15 residues. Trimming left V 3 bases short and J 2 bases short, with 11 bases between. From germline, CDR1 is LNHDA and CDR2 SQIVND (reference sequence). Here the CDR3 reads CASSIGAGAYNEQFF. CDR3 DNA sequence: TGTGCCAGTAGTATTGGCGCGGGTGCCTACAATGAGCAGTTCTTC. Full variable domain (outside the CDR3, taken from reference TRBV19 and TRBJ2-1): DGGITQSPKYLFRKEGQNVTLSCEQNLNHDAMYWYRQDPGQGLRLIYYSQIVNDFQKGDIAEGYSVSREKKESFPLTVTSAQKNPTAFYLCASSIGAGAYNEQFFGPGTRLTVL.

The rearrangement uses TRBV10-3 and TRBJ2-5, with no clear D. Trimming pared 5 bases from V and 7 bases from J, leaving 11 bases between. This CDR3 has 12 residues. Looked up from germline, CDR1 is ENHRY and CDR2 is SYGVKD. CDR3 bases: TGTGCCATCAGTAGTACCCCGGGGACCCAGTACTTC. Translation: CAISSTPGTQYF.

As for this clone: The sample holds other DNA sequences that translate to the same CDR3. The chain has TRBV9 and TRBJ2-3, with 9 nucleotides matching TRBD2. The CDR3 sequence is 14 residues long. CDR1 and CDR2 (germline): SGDLS, YYNGEE. The V gene end was trimmed by 4 bases and the J gene end by 1 base; junction bases not matched to a gene: 1. CDR3: CASSRTSGTDTQYF. The CDR3 bases are TGTGCCAGCAGCAGGACTAGCGGCACAGATACGCAGTATTTT.

The chain uses TRBV7-9 and TRBJ2-5, with D possibly TRBD2 on 5 matching bases. CDR3 length: 13 residues. V lost 5 bases, J lost 5 bases, and 12 bases lay in between. Germline CDR1 SEHNR, CDR2 FQNEAQ (reference sequence). The CDR3 DNA sequence: TGTGCCAGCAGCCGCTCGGGGTTGGAGACCCAGTACTTC. Translation gives CASSRSGLETQYF.

The chain couples TRBV7-9 to TRBJ2-3, with D possibly being TRBD2 (5 bases). Looked up from germline, CDR1 is SEHNR and CDR2 is FQNEAQ (reference sequence). V lost 7 bases, J lost 6 bases, and 14 bases lay in between. There are 13 residues in the CDR3. CDR3 nucleotides: TGTGCCAGCACCCTGACTACCACCGATACGCAGTATTTT. It yields the protein CASTLTTTDTQYF.

A few counts support this clone. Likely a read error: the CDR3 ends without its conserved phenylalanine or tryptophan. Because the CDR3's place on the DNA is in doubt, the DNA is left out and the CDR3 is given as listed by TCRdb. The chain carries TRBV7-4 and TRBJ2-7; the table's D call of TRBD2 was not tested on the DNA. The CDR3 extends over 12 residues, inclusive of both ends. Germline V CDR1 and CDR2: SGHVT, SQSDAQ. CDR3 sequence: CASSLEPGGSRD.

This clone showed up just a few times. The chain is built from TRBV28 and TRBJ2-3; perhaps TRBD1 as D (7 bases). The CDR3 extends over 15 amino acids. Trimming took off 5 bases at V and 5 bases at J, with 17 bases between the two ends. Germline V gene data show CDR1 as MDHEN and CDR2 as SYDVKM. The CDR3 loop reads CASSIRGLARDTQYF. In nucleotides, the CDR3 is TGTGCCAGCAGTATAAGGGGGCTAGCGCGAGATACGCAGTATTTT.

The rearrangement joins TRBV4-3 to TRBJ2-7; D may be TRBD1 (6 bases). CDR3 length equals 15 residues. V was clipped by 4 bases and J by 2 bases, with 15 bases between them. CDR1 is LGHNA and CDR2 is YSLEER in the germline V gene. As DNA, the CDR3 is TGCGCCAGCAGCCTTAGCCCAGGGGCGGCCTACGAGCAGTACTTC. It encodes CASSLSPGAAYEQYF.

J is TRBJ1-3 and V is TRBV10-3, with a tentative D call TRBD1 (6 bases). Germline V gives CDR1 ENHRY, CDR2 SYGVKD. The length of the CDR3 is 14 residues. V shed 6 bases and J shed 6 bases, with 15 bases lying between them. Written as DNA, the CDR3 is TGTGCCATCAGCTTACAGGGAGAGGCAAACACCATATATTTT. This gives the protein CAISLQGEANTIYF.

In this sample, this clone turned up a few times. The J gene is TRBJ2-5, the V gene TRBV4-2, with 9 bases fitting TRBD2. There are 14 residues in the CDR3. Losses at the gene ends were 4 bases for V and 6 bases for J; bases not matched to a gene: 6. CDR1 and CDR2 from the germline V gene are LGHNA and YNFKEQ. The CDR3 DNA reads as TGTGCCAGCAGCCCACGGACTAGCGCGAAGACCCAGTACTTC. Translation gives CASSPRTSAKTQYF.

This clone has just a few counts. The chain has TRBV9 and TRBJ1-5, with unresolved D. The V gene lost 2 bases and the J gene lost 5 bases, with 11 bases spanning the gap. The CDR3 sequence is 14 residues long. CDR1 is SGDLS and CDR2 is YYNGEE in the germline V gene. CDR3 residues: CASSVGSGYQPQHF. As DNA, the CDR3 is TGTGCCAGCAGCGTCGGGTCGGGATATCAGCCCCAGCATTTT.